The rows below give T cell receptor beta chains drawn from one sample of a study of blood T cell repertoires in COVID-19. The protocol was immunoSEQ multiplex PCR, while the TCRdb copy is restricted to in-frame clones and leaves out a portion. Found here are fewer than 500,000 clones, 80% to 90% of them singletons; the top ten hold 1% to 1.5%. Sequences were obtained from PBMCs or T cells enriched from blood (not recorded which). Source of these receptors: a man aged 25-45 years who had recovered from COVID-19. Each CDR3 is given with its conserved first and last residue. Each record gives: V gene, clone size, CDR3 length, J gene, D gene, CDR3 DNA, CDR3 protein. D genes are given only for firm matches. For some rows the clone size is stated as once, few or many, or as a class when expanded; others skip it.

V gene: TRBV27
clone size: -
CDR3 length: 15
J gene: TRBJ2-3
D gene: -
CDR3 DNA: TGTGCCAGCAGTTTTCAGGCAGGGGCCACAGATACGCAGTATTTT
CDR3 protein: CASSFQAGATDTQYF

V gene: TRBV4-3
clone size: -
CDR3 length: 17
J gene: TRBJ2-2
D gene: TRBD1
CDR3 DNA: TGCGCCAGCAGCCAAGGAGGGACAGGAACGAACACCGGGGAGCTGTTTTTT
CDR3 protein: CASSQGGTGTNTGELFF

V gene: TRBV4-2
clone size: -
CDR3 length: 17
J gene: TRBJ2-2
D gene: TRBD2
CDR3 DNA: TGTGCCAGCAGCCAAGTATCCAGCGCGGGGGACACCGGGGAGCTGTTTTTT
CDR3 protein: CASSQVSSAGDTGELFF

V gene: TRBV30
clone size: -
CDR3 length: 11
J gene: TRBJ1-1
D gene: -
CDR3 DNA: TGTGCCTGGGGATCAGCGTCCGGGGCTTTCTTT
CDR3 protein: CAWGSASGAFF

V gene: TRBV12-5
clone size: -
CDR3 length: 13
J gene: TRBJ2-7
D gene: TRBD1
CDR3 DNA: TGTGCTAGTGGTCAGGGGGAACCCAACGAGCAGTACTTC
CDR3 protein: CASGQGEPNEQYF

V gene: TRBV5-4
clone size: -
CDR3 length: 12
J gene: TRBJ1-6
D gene: -
CDR3 DNA: TGTGCCAGCAGCTTGGGGGGCTCACCCCTCCACTTT
CDR3 protein: CASSLGGSPLHF

V gene: TRBV6-4
clone size: -
CDR3 length: 13
J gene: TRBJ1-2
D gene: TRBD1
CDR3 DNA: TGTGCCAGCAGTGAGACAGGGGGCTATGGCTACACCTTC
CDR3 protein: CASSETGGYGYTF

V gene: TRBV19
clone size: -
CDR3 length: 14
J gene: TRBJ1-1
D gene: -
CDR3 DNA: TGTGCCAGTAGTAGACAGCGATCGAGCACTGAAGCTTTCTTT
CDR3 protein: CASSRQRSSTEAFF

V gene: TRBV5-6
clone size: once
CDR3 length: 16
J gene: TRBJ2-1
D gene: TRBD2
CDR3 DNA: TGTGCCAGCAGCAGGCTACTAGCGGGGAACTACAATGAGCAGTTCTTC
CDR3 protein: CASSRLLAGNYNEQFF

V gene: TRBV7-8
clone size: -
CDR3 length: 13
J gene: TRBJ2-5
D gene: -
CDR3 DNA: TGTGCCAGCAGCTTAGGTGGCGGGGAGACCCAGTACTTC
CDR3 protein: CASSLGGGETQYF

V gene: TRBV6-4
clone size: -
CDR3 length: 15
J gene: TRBJ1-1
D gene: TRBD1
CDR3 DNA: TGTGCCAGCAGTGATTTAGGACAGGGGAGCACTGAAGCTTTCTTT
CDR3 protein: CASSDLGQGSTEAFF

V gene: TRBV25-1
clone size: -
CDR3 length: 15
J gene: TRBJ1-2
D gene: -
CDR3 DNA: TGTGCCAGCAGTGAATGGGCCAGTTCAAACTATGGCTACACCTTC
CDR3 protein: CASSEWASSNYGYTF

V gene: TRBV6-5
clone size: -
CDR3 length: 14
J gene: TRBJ2-2
D gene: -
CDR3 DNA: TGTGCCAGCATCTCGGGACAGAACACCGGGGAGCTGTTTTTT
CDR3 protein: CASISGQNTGELFF

V gene: TRBV11-3
clone size: -
CDR3 length: 13
J gene: TRBJ2-5
D gene: -
CDR3 DNA: TGTGCCAGCAGCTTAGGGACACGGGAGACCCAGTACTTC
CDR3 protein: CASSLGTRETQYF

V gene: TRBV4-2
clone size: -
CDR3 length: 16
J gene: TRBJ1-5
D gene: TRBD1
CDR3 DNA: TGTGCCAGCAGCCCGCGACAGGGAGCTGCTCGGCAGCCCCAGCATTTT
CDR3 protein: CASSPRQGAARQPQHF

V gene: TRBV30
clone size: -
CDR3 length: 14
J gene: TRBJ1-5
D gene: TRBD1
CDR3 DNA: TGTGCCTGGACACAAGGGGGCGGCAATCAGCCCCAGCATTTT
CDR3 protein: CAWTQGGGNQPQHF

V gene: TRBV14
clone size: -
CDR3 length: 15
J gene: TRBJ1-2
D gene: TRBD1
CDR3 DNA: TGTGCCAGCAGCCAAGGGGCAGGGGGCTCGGATGGCTACACCTTC
CDR3 protein: CASSQGAGGSDGYTF

V gene: TRBV3-1/TRBV3-2
clone size: -
CDR3 length: 15
J gene: TRBJ2-1
D gene: TRBD1
CDR3 DNA: TGTGCCAGCAGCCAAGGGGGACAGGGGAGGGTTGAGCAGTTCTTC
CDR3 protein: CASSQGGQGRVEQFF

V gene: TRBV7-3
clone size: -
CDR3 length: 13
J gene: TRBJ1-6
D gene: -
CDR3 DNA: TGTGCCAGCAGCTTATCGTTCAATTCACCCCTCCACTTT
CDR3 protein: CASSLSFNSPLHF

V gene: TRBV6-1
clone size: -
CDR3 length: 14
J gene: TRBJ1-1
D gene: TRBD1
CDR3 DNA: TGTGCCAGCAGTGATCAGGGGGGTTGGACTGAAGCTTTCTTT
CDR3 protein: CASSDQGGWTEAFF

V gene: TRBV7-9
clone size: -
CDR3 length: 14
J gene: TRBJ1-2
D gene: -
CDR3 DNA: TGTGCCAGCAGCCCAGTCGTTCCCAACTATGGCTACACCTTC
CDR3 protein: CASSPVVPNYGYTF

V gene: TRBV9
clone size: -
CDR3 length: 15
J gene: TRBJ2-1
D gene: TRBD1
CDR3 DNA: TGTGCCAGCAGCGTAGCTGGGACAGGGGTGAATGAGCAGTTCTTC
CDR3 protein: CASSVAGTGVNEQFF